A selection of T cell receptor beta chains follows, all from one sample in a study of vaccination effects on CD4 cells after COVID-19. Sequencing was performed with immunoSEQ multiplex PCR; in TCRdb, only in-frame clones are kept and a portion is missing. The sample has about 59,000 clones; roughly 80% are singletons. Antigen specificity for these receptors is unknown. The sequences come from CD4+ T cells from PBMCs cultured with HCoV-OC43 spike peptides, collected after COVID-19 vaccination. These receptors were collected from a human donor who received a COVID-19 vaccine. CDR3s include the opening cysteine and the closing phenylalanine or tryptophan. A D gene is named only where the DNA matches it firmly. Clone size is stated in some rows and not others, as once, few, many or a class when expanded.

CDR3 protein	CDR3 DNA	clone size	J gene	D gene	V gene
CASSGGHSEKLFF	TGTGCCAGCAGCGGAGGACACTCCGAAAAACTGTTTTTT	NA	TRBJ1-4	NA	TRBV11-2
CASSQEGLAANTGELFF	TGCGCCAGCAGCCAAGAGGGACTAGCGGCTAACACCGGGGAGCTGTTTTTT	NA	TRBJ2-2	TRBD2	TRBV4-3
CASSLNLAEDTQYF	TGTGCCAGCAGCTTAAACTTAGCGGAGGATACGCAGTATTTT	NA	TRBJ2-3	NA	TRBV7-3
CASSKDANSPLHF	TGCGCCAGCAGCAAGGATGCTAATTCACCCCTCCACTTT	NA	TRBJ1-6	NA	TRBV5-1
CASSSGQLSGANVLTF	TGCGCCAGCAGTTCGGGACAGCTCTCTGGGGCCAACGTCCTGACTTTC	NA	TRBJ2-6	TRBD1	TRBV5-1
CASSQGAVGNQPQHF	TGTGCCAGCAGCCAAGGTGCGGTCGGCAATCAGCCCCAGCATTTT	NA	TRBJ1-5	NA	TRBV3-1/TRBV3-2
CASSVQRDGPKYF	TGTGCCAGCAGTGTGCAAAGGGACGGCCCCAAGTACTTC	NA	TRBJ2-4	NA	TRBV25-1
CASSRGTSGDTGELFF	TGTGCCAGTAGTAGGGGGACCTCGGGAGATACCGGGGAGCTGTTTTTT	NA	TRBJ2-2	NA	TRBV19
CASRETGLGTGELFF	TGTGCCAGCAGAGAGACAGGGTTAGGCACCGGGGAGCTGTTTTTT	NA	TRBJ2-2	TRBD1	TRBV2
CATSVGLGGYTF	TGTGCCACCAGTGTGGGGCTTGGGGGCTACACCTTC	few	TRBJ1-2	NA	TRBV24-1